Shown below are 10 T cell receptor beta chains from a single sample sequenced in a study of regulatory T cells in long-lasting Graves disease. Noted time point: persistent/refractory GD, antithyroid drugs over 5 years with positive TRAb. The TCR library was made from RNA that had been extracted from PBMCs in TRIzol. According to the study, TCR beta libraries were built with iRepertoire HTBI primers and CDR3-region Arm-PCR. TCRdb analysed the multiplex PCR reads with MiXCR anew, one entry per CDR3 protein. Counted here are approximately 400,000 distinct CDR3 sequences, roughly 20% occurring once; the ten biggest clones make up approximately 27%. Sequenced material: peripheral blood mononuclear cells (PBMCs), taken when the disease was refractory, from a patient treated with antithyroid drugs. All receptors come from a woman aged 40 to 50 with Graves disease.

V and J are TRBV11-2 and TRBJ2-1; D is tentatively TRBD1 or TRBD2 (6 bases each). The CDR3 runs to 14 residues. The V end lost 8 bases, the J end lost 0 bases, and 11 bases lay between the germline ends. Germline loops: CDR1 SGHAT, CDR2 FQNNGV. CDR3 residues: CASRGQASYNEQFF. The CDR3 DNA is TGTGCCAGCCGGGGGCAGGCCTCCTACAATGAGCAGTTCTTC.

V and J are TRBV5-1 and TRBJ2-1, with TRBD2 matching over 10 bases. Trimming removed 4 bases from V and 5 bases from J; junction bases left unmatched: 12. CDR1 is SGHRS, CDR2 YFSETQ, per germline. CDR3 size: 17 residues. In nucleotides, the CDR3 is TGCGCCAGCAGCCCACAGGTTCGGACTAGCGGAAACAATGAGCAGTTCTTC. Its translation is CASSPQVRTSGNNEQFF.

Notes on this clonotype: This could be a read error, since a much larger clone is one nucleotide away. This sequence joins TRBV5-1 and TRBJ2-7, with D possibly TRBD1 on 6 matching bases. In germline, CDR1 is SGHRS, CDR2 YFSETQ. V lost 1 base and J lost 3, with 20 bases in between. This CDR3 is built from 17 residues. In DNA, the CDR3 is TGCGCCAGCAGCTTGAAACAGGGAAATCTTTACTTCTACGAGCAGTACTTC. Its translation: CASSLKQGNLYFYEQYF.

At least ten counts were recorded for this clonotype. The V gene is TRBV2, the J gene TRBJ2-7, with D tentatively TRBD2 (5 bases). The V end lost 8 bases, the J end lost 0 bases, and 14 bases lay between the germline ends. There are 14 residues in the CDR3. From germline, CDR1 is SNHLY and CDR2 FYNNEI. The CDR3 nucleotides read TGTGCCAGCCTCAAGGCTACTAGCTCCTACGAGCAGTACTTC. It encodes CASLKATSSYEQYF.

This clonotype has more than one count but fewer than ten. The chain uses TRBV5-1 and TRBJ1-1, with TRBD1 identical over 10 bases. The CDR3 spans 15 residues. Losses at the gene ends were 4 bases for V and 5 bases for J; bases not matched to a gene: 8. Germline V gene sequence: CDR1 SGHRS, CDR2 YFSETQ. The CDR3 nucleotides are TGCGCCAGCAGCACCGGGACAGGGGTCGGTACTGAAGCTTTCTTT. It yields the protein CASSTGTGVGTEAFF.

This clonotype was recorded many times. Germline is not matched at one junction end, which may reflect a read error. The chain couples TRBV2 to TRBJ2-7; D is perhaps TRBD1 (6 bases). Looked up from germline, CDR1 is SNHLY and CDR2 is FYNNEI. The CDR3 has 13 amino acids. The CDR3 DNA reads TGTGCCAGCAGTGACCCGGGACACCCTCGCGGGCACTTC. Amino acids: CASSDPGHPRGHF.

Many counts were recorded for this clonotype. The chain recombines TRBV11-2 with TRBJ2-5, with 8 bases fitting TRBD2. The CDR3 loop spans 14 amino acids. V shed 5 bases, J shed 3 bases, and the junction held 5 bases outside the gene matches. Looked up from germline, CDR1 is SGHAT and CDR2 is FQNNGV. DNA for the CDR3: TGTGCCAGCAGCCCCCGACTAGCGAAAGAGACCCAGTACTTC. Translated: CASSPRLAKETQYF.

This rearrangement joins TRBV5-8 to TRBJ2-7, with D unresolved. Germline V gene lookup returns CDR1 SGHTS and CDR2 YDEGEE. CDR3 length: 17 residues. Trimming stripped 8 bases from V and 3 bases from J, with 27 bases between. The CDR3 DNA reads as TGTGCCAGTGACTTCATCCCCCTTCCGACACAATACTACGAGCAGTACTTC. Protein: CASDFIPLPTQYYEQYF.

The chain couples TRBV19 to TRBJ1-1; D is perhaps TRBD1 (5 bases). The CDR3 contains 15 residues. Between the trimmed V and J ends, which lost 3 bases and 1 base, there was a span of 12 bases. The germline CDR1 and CDR2 sequences are LNHDA and SQIVND (reference sequence). CDR3 DNA: TGTGCCAGTAGTATTGGGGCGACACCGAACACTGAAGCTTTCTTT. Amino acid sequence: CASSIGATPNTEAFF.

This clonotype has only a few counts. This sequence joins TRBV12-3 or TRBV12-4 and TRBJ1-4, with D uncertain. V lost 1 base to trimming and J lost 8 bases, with 5 bases between them. The CDR3 consists of 12 residues. As DNA, the CDR3 is TGTGCCAGCAGTTTAGATGGAGAAAAACTGTTTTTT. Amino acids: CASSLDGEKLFF.